These 24 T cell receptor beta chains were all obtained from the same sample, sequenced in a study of cytomegalovirus exposure and HLA in healthy donors. Using immunoSEQ multiplex PCR, the repertoire was profiled, and TCRdb retains in-frame clones only, with some absent. The sample lists over 150,000 clones; around 88% were seen once. The sample taken for sequencing was PBMCs. Receptors were obtained from a man aged 18 to 35 in good health and CMV-seropositive.

In this sample, this clone turned up a few times. The V and J genes are TRBV6-5 and TRBJ1-5; perhaps TRBD1 as D (5 bases). The germline V and J ends were trimmed by 6 bases and 0 bases, with 12 bases remaining between them. The CDR3 covers 15 residues. Germline V gene data show CDR1 as MNHEY and CDR2 as SVGAGI. The CDR3 here is CASRVLGGSNQPQHF. The CDR3 region has the DNA TGTGCCAGCAGGGTCCTCGGGGGTAGCAATCAGCCCCAGCATTTT.

This chain joins TRBV19 and TRBJ1-1; D perhaps matches TRBD1 (5 bases). Germline CDR1 and CDR2: LNHDA and SQIVND (reference sequence). V shed 10 bases and J shed 0 bases, with 15 bases lying between them. CDR3 size: 14 residues. In DNA form, the CDR3 reads TGTGCCACCGGATCGGGGGTGGTGAACACTGAAGCTTTCTTT. Its translation: CATGSGVVNTEAFF.

This chain links TRBV6-5 with TRBJ1-1; no clear D gene. Germline CDR1 reads MNHEY; CDR2 reads SVGAGI. Trimming took off 4 bases at V and 4 bases at J, with 13 bases between the two ends. The CDR3 sequence is 14 residues long. The CDR3 nucleotides are TGTGCCAGCAGTTGGAACAGAGGAGGCACTGAAGCTTTCTTT. It specifies CASSWNRGGTEAFF.

Comments on this clone: Given a much more abundant clone one base away, this may be a read error. The chain employs TRBV6-5 and TRBJ1-1, with 9 bases that match TRBD1. CDR1 and CDR2 (germline): MNHEY, SVGAGI. The CDR3 extends over 14 amino acids. The ends lost 5 bases at V and 4 bases at J; junction bases unmatched: 5. CDR3 in DNA: TGTGCCAGCAGTCAGGACAGGGGAGGCACTGAAGCTTTCTTT. Its translation: CASSQDRGGTEAFF.

This chain uses TRBV23-1 with TRBJ1-6; D possibly corresponds to TRBD1 (6 bases). TRBV23-1 has ORF status, its function being uncertain. V lost 2 bases to trimming and J lost 0 bases, with 11 bases between them. The length of the CDR3 is 17 residues. CDR3 protein: CASSQKTGSSYNSPLHF. CDR3 bases: TGCGCCAGCAGTCAAAAAACAGGGAGCTCCTATAATTCACCCCTCCACTTT.

This clone was counted only a few times. V usage is TRBV14 and J usage is TRBJ1-1; D ambiguous. Germline assignment: CDR1 SGHDN and CDR2 FVKESK. V shed 2 bases and J shed 5 bases, with 15 bases lying between them. The CDR3 runs to 15 residues. DNA of the CDR3: TGTGCCAGCAGCCAATATCAGGCTCCGGCTACTGAAGCTTTCTTT. Translation gives CASSQYQAPATEAFF.

The chain recombines TRBV5-4 with TRBJ1-2; 8 bases fit TRBD1. The CDR3 runs 15 residues. J lost 3 bases, V lost 4 bases, and 8 bases had no gene match. Looked up from germline, CDR1 is SGHNT and CDR2 is YYREEE (reference sequence). CDR3 bases: TGTGCCAGCAGCCAGGACAGGGTAGGGGACTATGGCTACACCTTC. Translating gives CASSQDRVGDYGYTF.

The chain couples TRBV29-1 to TRBJ2-7, with TRBD2 matching 9 bases. J gave up 1 base and V 2 bases, and 0 bases lay outside the gene matches. The CDR3 runs 13 residues. Germline CDR1 reads SQVTM; CDR2 reads ANQGSEA. CDR3 residues: CSVELAGSYEQYF. CDR3 sequence (DNA): TGCAGCGTTGAACTAGCGGGATCCTACGAGCAGTACTTC.

This chain connects TRBV6-1 to TRBJ2-5; D gene unclear. This CDR3 contains 15 residues. Germline CDR1 and CDR2: MNHNS and SASEGT. V was pared by 1 base and J by 2 bases, with 11 bases between. The CDR3 protein is CASSEGAGIQETQYF. DNA of the CDR3: TGTGCCAGCAGTGAAGGGGCAGGAATACAAGAGACCCAGTACTTC.

The chain couples TRBV30 to TRBJ1-3; D not certain. In germline, CDR1 is GTSNPN, CDR2 SVGIG (reference sequence). The germline V and J ends were trimmed by 4 bases and 0 bases, with 10 bases remaining between them. This CDR3 is built from 14 residues. CDR3 residues: CAWNKVPSGNTIYF. The CDR3 DNA reads as TGTGCCTGGAACAAAGTCCCCTCTGGAAACACCATATATTTT.

The gene calls are TRBV11-2 and TRBJ2-1; 9 bases line up with TRBD1. The germline CDR1 and CDR2 sequences are SGHAT and FQNNGV. This CDR3 region has 15 residues. With V trimmed by 5 bases and J by 9 bases, 11 bases remained unmatched. Here the CDR3 DNA reads TGTGCCAGCAGCGTAAACTACGGGACAGGGACTGAGCAGTTCTTC. Amino acids: CASSVNYGTGTEQFF.

The chain combines TRBV5-1 with TRBJ2-2; D not resolved. The V gene lost 4 bases and the J gene lost 3 bases, with 13 bases spanning the gap. Germline V gene sequence: CDR1 SGHRS, CDR2 YFSETQ. CDR3 length: 15 residues. The CDR3 region is CASSRRGEDTGELFF. CDR3 DNA: TGCGCCAGCAGCCGGAGAGGCGAGGACACCGGGGAGCTGTTTTTT.

This chain connects TRBV5-6 to TRBJ2-7; 7 bases map to TRBD1. Germline V gives CDR1 SGHDT, CDR2 YYEEEE. The CDR3 totals 14 residues. V shed 4 bases and J 2 bases; nucleotides not matched to a gene: 6. CDR3 DNA sequence: TGTGCCAGCAGCGGAGACAGGGCGCCCTACGAGCAGTACTTC. Translating it yields CASSGDRAPYEQYF.

The chain recombines TRBV7-8 with TRBJ2-5; 7 bases map to TRBD1. The CDR3 totals 15 residues. V trimming: 7 bases; J trimming: 5 bases; junction bases outside the gene matches: 13. Germline V CDR1 and CDR2: SGHVS, FQNEAQ. The CDR3 DNA reads as TGTGCCAGCACCCAGGGGGTGGGGATGCGGGAGACCCAGTACTTC. Translated: CASTQGVGMRETQYF. Variable domain in full (rest from reference TRBV7-8 and TRBJ2-5): GAGVSQSPRYKVAKRGQDVALRCDPISGHVSLFWYQQALGQGPEFLTYFQNEAQLDKSGLPSDRFFAERPEGSVSTLKIQRTQQEDSAVYLCASTQGVGMRETQYFGPGTRLLVL.

The chain has TRBV5-1 and TRBJ2-5; 7 nucleotides agree with TRBD1. J lost 5 bases, V lost 0 bases, and 7 bases had no gene match. CDR1 is SGHRS and CDR2 is YFSETQ in the germline V gene. The CDR3 is 15 amino acids. The CDR3 nucleotides read TGCGCCAGCAGCTTGGGCACAGGGGCGGCGGAGACCCAGTACTTC. As protein: CASSLGTGAAETQYF.

Points on this clone: The junction and the germline gene differ at one end; a read error may be behind it. The DNA for the CDR3 is TGTGCCAGTAGCTTTACTAGCGGGAATGAGCGGTTCTTC. Its protein product is CASSFTSGNERFF. The chain combines TRBV19 with TRBJ2-1; 10 bases are a match to TRBD2. The CDR3 totals 13 residues. In germline, CDR1 is LNHDA, CDR2 SQIVND (reference sequence). The full variable domain, completed using reference TRBV19 and TRBJ2-1, is DGGITQSPKYLFRKEGQNVTLSCEQNLNHDAMYWYRQDPGQGLRLIYYSQIVNDFQKGDIAEGYSVSREKKESFPLTVTSAQKNPTAFYLCASSFTSGNERFFGPGTRLTVL.

V and J are TRBV13 and TRBJ2-2, with TRBD1 matching 9 bases. The V and J ends lost 6 bases and 4 bases, in that order; junction bases with no gene match: 3. The germline V gene encodes CDR1 PRHDT and CDR2 FYEKMQ (reference sequence). The CDR3 contains 14 residues. For the CDR3, the DNA is TGTGCCAGCAGTCAACAGGGGGCCACCGGGGAGCTGTTTTTT. Translating gives CASSQQGATGELFF.

The chain employs TRBV7-9 and TRBJ1-1; possible D gene TRBD1, 5 bases. Looked up from germline, CDR1 is SEHNR and CDR2 is FQNEAQ (reference sequence). CDR3 size: 15 residues. V lost 1 base to trimming and J lost 6 bases, with 15 bases between them. The CDR3 reads CASSLGRQGDSEAFF. CDR3 bases: TGTGCCAGCAGCTTAGGAAGGCAGGGTGACTCTGAAGCTTTCTTT.

This clone has only one observation. The chain is built from TRBV4-1 and TRBJ2-7; 8 nucleotides line up with TRBD1. The CDR3 has 15 amino acids. Germline CDR1 reads MGHRA; CDR2 reads YSYEKL. V lost 6 bases, J lost 0 bases, and 7 bases stayed unmatched. CDR3 region: CASRSRQGSSYEQYF. The CDR3 nucleotides read TGCGCCAGCAGAAGCCGACAGGGGAGCTCCTACGAGCAGTACTTC.

This clone appeared a few times. This chain connects TRBV13 to TRBJ2-7, with D possibly matching TRBD1 (5 bases). Germline V gives CDR1 PRHDT, CDR2 FYEKMQ (reference sequence). Trimming pared 3 bases from V and 5 bases from J, leaving 11 bases between. This CDR3 spans 13 amino acids. The CDR3 region is CASSFGQGNEQYF. The CDR3 DNA follows: TGTGCCAGCAGCTTCGGGCAGGGTAACGAGCAGTACTTC.

V and J are TRBV7-9 and TRBJ2-2; no clear D. CDR3 length equals 12 residues. The germline CDR1 and CDR2 sequences are SEHNR and FQNEAQ (reference sequence). The V end was cut by 5 bases, the J end by 6 bases, with 7 bases between. The CDR3 nucleotides are TGTGCCAGCAGCCAATTAGCCGGGGAGCTGTTTTTT. This gives the protein CASSQLAGELFF.

The chain uses TRBV4-3 and TRBJ1-2, with a tentative D call TRBD1 (5 bases). Trimming pared 3 bases from V and 8 bases from J, leaving 19 bases between. CDR3 length: 15 residues. Germline values: CDR1 LGHNA, CDR2 YSLEER. As DNA, the CDR3 is TGCGCCAGCAGCCATACCGGAAGGGGCCAGGGAGGCTACACCTTC. It translates to CASSHTGRGQGGYTF.

J is TRBJ2-1 and V is TRBV29-1; 7 bases align to TRBD2. CDR1 and CDR2 from the germline V gene are SQVTM and ANQGSEA. V lost 7 bases, J lost 5 bases, and 11 bases stayed unmatched. The CDR3 runs to 14 residues. The CDR3: CSAARASGHNEQFF. In DNA form, the CDR3 reads TGCAGCGCTGCTCGGGCTAGCGGACACAATGAGCAGTTCTTC.

The rearrangement joins TRBV6-5 to TRBJ2-1; 10 positions match TRBD2. J lost 7 bases, V lost 6 bases, and 6 bases had no gene match. Germline lookup yields CDR1 MNHEY and CDR2 SVGAGI. The CDR3 contains 14 residues. The DNA of the CDR3 is TGTGCCAGCAGGGAGGGACTAGCGAATAATGAGCAGTTCTTC. Amino acid sequence: CASREGLANNEQFF.